The sequence of this T cell receptor (beta chain) was determined in a study of blood T cells in healthy people across ages. Study details: About one barcoded beta molecule was captured per two T cells (by template switching). Points from the study as a whole: Age showed a roughly linear inverse relationship with TCR beta diversity per million T cells.

A second about 7 to 12 cycle PCR used barcoded and J-beta primers. TCRdb redid the calling of the 5' RACE reads with MiXCR, one entry per CDR3 protein. The data contain approximately 1.5 million distinct CDR3 sequences, about 35% of them singletons. Investigators took ten milliliters of peripheral blood from every donor. Isolation per sample recovered at least 6 million PBMCs. CDR1 is SGHVS, CDR2 FNYEAQ, per germline. The CDR3 consists of 16 residues. This clonotype was observed a handful of times. Its specificity is not known. The junction differs from germline at one of its ends, possibly a read error.

The rearrangement uses TRBV7-6 and TRBJ2-3; D is ambiguous. This clonotype was obtained from a young woman in good health. What was sequenced was blood. CDR3 region: CASSLDIALYTDRQYF. The DNA for the CDR3 is TGTGCCAGCAGCTTAGATATAGCCCTCTACACAGATAGGCAGTATTTT.